These T cell receptor beta chains were read from a single sample in a study of T-cell memory formation after mild COVID-19. TCRdb re-analysed the 5' RACE reads in MiXCR, keeping a single row per CDR3 protein. Of under 450,000 distinct CDR3 sequences in the sample, less than 25% are singletons; the top ten hold about an eighth. Material for sequencing was PBMCs or a T cell subset sorted from them (not recorded which). Receptor source: an adult woman who had mild COVID-19 (a few samples of this study predate the infection). Cell type and time point are not known. The CDR3 runs from the conserved cysteine through the conserved F or W. A D gene is named only where the DNA matches it firmly. Some rows mark clone size as missing; the rest say once, few, many or name a class of expanded clone.

TRBJ1-2	few	-	TRBV11-2	TGTGCCAGCAGCCATAATGCGGGGCCGTATGGCTACACCTTC	CASSHNAGPYGYTF
TRBJ1-1	-	-	TRBV4-2	TGTGCCAGCAGCCGCGGGCCTGACACTGAAGCTTTCTTT	CASSRGPDTEAFF
TRBJ2-7	-	TRBD2	TRBV5-1	TGCGCCAGCAGCTTGGAGGGAGGGATCTACGAGCAGTACTTC	CASSLEGGIYEQYF
TRBJ2-4	many	-	TRBV24-1	TGTGCCACCAGTGATCCCACAGGGCCCAAAAACATTCAGTACTTC	CATSDPTGPKNIQYF
TRBJ2-5	-	TRBD2	TRBV7-8	TGTGCCAGCAGCTCCCCGGGACTAGCGGGAGACGGGTTTGGAGAGACCCAGTACTTC	CASSSPGLAGDGFGETQYF
TRBJ2-1	-	-	TRBV4-3	TGCGCCAGCAGCCAGAGTGCCCGGGACACAACCTACAATGAGCAGTTCTTC	CASSQSARDTTYNEQFF
TRBJ2-5	few	TRBD2	TRBV7-2	TGTGCCAGCAGCTTTACTAGCGGAACAGAGACCCAGTACTTC	CASSFTSGTETQYF
TRBJ2-1	-	TRBD2	TRBV5-4	TGTGCCAGCAGCTTGACTAGCGGGATATACAATGAGCAGTTCTTC	CASSLTSGIYNEQFF
TRBJ2-3	few	TRBD2	TRBV11-3	TGTGCCAGCGGCGCCCCGGGACTAGCGGGAGGGCCTGATACGCAGTATTTT	CASGAPGLAGGPDTQYF
TRBJ1-2	-	-	TRBV5-6	TGTGCCAGCAGCTTGGGGGCAGGGGATGGCTACACCTTC	CASSLGAGDGYTF